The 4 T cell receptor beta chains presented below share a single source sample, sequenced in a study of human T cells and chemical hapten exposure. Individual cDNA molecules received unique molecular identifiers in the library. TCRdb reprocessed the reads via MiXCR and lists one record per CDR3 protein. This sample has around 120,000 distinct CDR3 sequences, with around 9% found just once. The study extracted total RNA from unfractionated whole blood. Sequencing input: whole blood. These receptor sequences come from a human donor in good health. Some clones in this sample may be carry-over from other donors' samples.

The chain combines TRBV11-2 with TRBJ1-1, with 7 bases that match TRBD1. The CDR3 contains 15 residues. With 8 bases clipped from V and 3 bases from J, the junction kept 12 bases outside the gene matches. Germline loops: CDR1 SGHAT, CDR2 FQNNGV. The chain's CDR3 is CASGQFQGEDTEAFF. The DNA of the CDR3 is TGTGCCAGCGGACAATTCCAGGGGGAAGACACTGAAGCTTTCTTT. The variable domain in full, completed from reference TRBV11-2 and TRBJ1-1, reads EAGVAQSPRYKIIEKRQSVAFWCNPISGHATLYWYQQILGQGPKLLIQFQNNGVVDDSQLPKDRFSAERLKGVDSTLKIQPAKLEDSAVYLCASGQFQGEDTEAFFGQGTRLTVV.

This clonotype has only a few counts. CDR3 loop: CASSPKDRGEPNQPQHF. DNA for the CDR3: TGTGCCAGCTCACCCAAGGACAGGGGCGAACCCAATCAGCCCCAGCATTTT. The chain carries TRBV18 and TRBJ1-5; 9 bases fit TRBD1. With V trimmed by 3 bases and J by 3 bases, 9 bases remained unmatched. Germline CDR1 reads KGHSH; CDR2 reads LQKENI. This CDR3 contains 17 residues.

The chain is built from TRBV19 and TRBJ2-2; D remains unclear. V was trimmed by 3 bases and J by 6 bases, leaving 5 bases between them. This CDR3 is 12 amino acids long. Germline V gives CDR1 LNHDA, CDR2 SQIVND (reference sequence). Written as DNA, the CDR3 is TGTGCCAGTAGTATCCGTCCCGGGGAGCTGTTTTTT. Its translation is CASSIRPGELFF.

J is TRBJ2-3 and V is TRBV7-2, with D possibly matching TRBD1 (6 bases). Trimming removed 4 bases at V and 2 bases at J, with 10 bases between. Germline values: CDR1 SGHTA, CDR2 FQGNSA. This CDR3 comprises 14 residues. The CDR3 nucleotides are TGTGCCAGCAGCTCAAGGGACACCACAGATACGCAGTATTTT. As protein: CASSSRDTTDTQYF. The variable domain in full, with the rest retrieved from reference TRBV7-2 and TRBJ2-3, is GAGVSQSPSNKVTEKGKDVELRCDPISGHTALYWYRQSLGQGLEFLIYFQGNSAPDKSGLPSDRFSAERTGGSVSTLTIQRTQQEDSAVYLCASSSRDTTDTQYFGPGTRLTVL.